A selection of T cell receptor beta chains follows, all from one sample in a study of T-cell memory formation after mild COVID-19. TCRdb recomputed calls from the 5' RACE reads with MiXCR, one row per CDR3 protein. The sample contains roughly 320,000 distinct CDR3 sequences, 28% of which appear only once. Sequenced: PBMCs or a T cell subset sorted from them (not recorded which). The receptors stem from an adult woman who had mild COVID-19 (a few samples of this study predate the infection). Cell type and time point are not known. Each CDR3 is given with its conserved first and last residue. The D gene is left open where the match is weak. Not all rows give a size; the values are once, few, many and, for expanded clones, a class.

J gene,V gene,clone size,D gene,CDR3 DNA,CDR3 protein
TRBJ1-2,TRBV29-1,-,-,TGCAGCGCTTGGACTGACCCTAACTATGGCTACACCTTC,CSAWTDPNYGYTF
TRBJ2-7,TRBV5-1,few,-,TGCGCCAGCAGCCCCCTGACGAGCGGAATCGACTCCTACGAGCAGTACTTC,CASSPLTSGIDSYEQYF
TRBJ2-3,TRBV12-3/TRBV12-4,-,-,TGTGCCAGCAGCCAAACTGGTGCTACGCAGTATTTT,CASSQTGATQYF
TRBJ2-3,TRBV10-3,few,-,TGTGCCATCAGTGATGACGCGGGAAGGTCAACAGATACGCAGTATTTT,CAISDDAGRSTDTQYF
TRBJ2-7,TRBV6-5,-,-,TGTGCCAGCAGTTACGACTCCACCTACGAGCAGTACTTC,CASSYDSTYEQYF
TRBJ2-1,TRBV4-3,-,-,TGCGCCAGCAGCCAAGATAACCCTTTTGGACTGTCCAATGAGCAGTTCTTC,CASSQDNPFGLSNEQFF
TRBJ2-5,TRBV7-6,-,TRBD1,TGTGCCAGCAGCTTAGCCGGGACAGGGGGAGAGACCCAGTACTTC,CASSLAGTGGETQYF
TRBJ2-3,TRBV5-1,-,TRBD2,TGCGCCAGCAGCATGGGACTAGCGCGTGTTGAATATACGCAGTATTTT,CASSMGLARVEYTQYF
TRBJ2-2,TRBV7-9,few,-,TGTGCCAGCAGTGACTCCCCGGACACCGGGGAGCTGTTTTTT,CASSDSPDTGELFF
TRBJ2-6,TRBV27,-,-,TGTGCCAGCAGTTTAACCCCTACGGCCAACGTCCTGACTTTC,CASSLTPTANVLTF
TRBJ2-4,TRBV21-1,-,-,TGTGCCAGCAGGCCTCCTAGCGGGGGGAGGAGGAGAGCCAAAAACATTCAGTACTTC,CASRPPSGGRRRAKNIQYF
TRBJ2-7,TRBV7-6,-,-,TGTGCCAGCAGCTCACGCCCCACGACCTACGAGCAGTACTTC,CASSSRPTTYEQYF
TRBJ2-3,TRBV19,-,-,TGTGCCAGTAGTGCAGGAGGGGGTGGACTCCGCACAGATACGCAGTATTTT,CASSAGGGGLRTDTQYF
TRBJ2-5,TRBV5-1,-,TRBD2,TGCGCCAGCAGCTCCTTGCTAGCGGGGGCTCAAGAGACCCAGTACTTC,CASSSLLAGAQETQYF
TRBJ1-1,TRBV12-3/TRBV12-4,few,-,TGTGCCAGCCCGCCGGAGAACACTGAAGCTTTCTTT,CASPPENTEAFF
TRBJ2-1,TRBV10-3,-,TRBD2,TGTGCCATCAGTAGGGAAGCGGGAGCGACCTACAATGAGCAGTTCTTC,CAISREAGATYNEQFF
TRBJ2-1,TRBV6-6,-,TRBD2,TGTGCCAGCCAGGGAGGACTAGCGGGGGGGAACACGTTATACAATGAGCAGTTCTTC,CASQGGLAGGNTLYNEQFF
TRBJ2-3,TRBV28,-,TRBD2,TGTGCCAGCAGTGCCCGGCGGGGGGGCCAAGATACGCAGTATTTT,CASSARRGGQDTQYF
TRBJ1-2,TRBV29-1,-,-,TGCAGCGTTGAAGGGGGGCGCGATAATAACTATGGCTACACCTTC,CSVEGGRDNNYGYTF
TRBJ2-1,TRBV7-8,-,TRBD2,TGTGCCAGCAGCTTAGTTTGGGGGGGAAATGAGCAGTTCTTC,CASSLVWGGNEQFF
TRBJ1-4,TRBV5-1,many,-,TGCGCCAGCAGTCAGGGAGCAACTAATGAAAAACTGTTTTTT,CASSQGATNEKLFF
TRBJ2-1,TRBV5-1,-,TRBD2,TGCGCCAGCAGCCAACTCGGGGGGGGGCTGGATGAGCAGTTCTTC,CASSQLGGGLDEQFF
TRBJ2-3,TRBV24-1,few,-,TGTGCCACCAGTGCGATTTGGGGGTCAGATACGCAGTATTTT,CATSAIWGSDTQYF
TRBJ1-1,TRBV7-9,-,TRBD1,TGTGCCAGCAGCTCCGGACAGGGTGGAAGGACTGAAGCTTTCTTT,CASSSGQGGRTEAFF
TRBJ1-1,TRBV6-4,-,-,TGTGCCAGCAGTCTTACAGGGTGGACTGAAGCTTTCTTT,CASSLTGWTEAFF
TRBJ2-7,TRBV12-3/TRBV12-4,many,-,TGTGCCAGCAGTTTCGATCGCTACGAGCAGTACTTC,CASSFDRYEQYF
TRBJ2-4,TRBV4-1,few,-,TGCGCCAGCAGCCAAGGGCTAGTTGACATTCAGTACTTC,CASSQGLVDIQYF
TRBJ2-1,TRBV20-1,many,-,TGCAGTGCTACCCCACCCCTCGGGGTCTACAATGAGCAGTTCTTC,CSATPPLGVYNEQFF
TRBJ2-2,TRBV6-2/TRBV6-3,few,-,TGTGCCAGCAGTTTCCCCCTAGGGGGGGGGGAGCTGTTTTTT,CASSFPLGGGELFF
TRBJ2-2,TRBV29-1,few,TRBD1,TGCAGCGTTGACAGGGGGCTAAACACCGGGGAGCTGTTTTTT,CSVDRGLNTGELFF
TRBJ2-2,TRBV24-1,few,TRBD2,TGTGCCACCAGTGATTTGCCCTCACTAGCGGGGACCACCGGGGAGCTGTTTTTT,CATSDLPSLAGTTGELFF
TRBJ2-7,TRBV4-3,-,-,TGCGCCAGCAGCCAAGAGGTACAGGGCTCCTACGAGCAGTACTTC,CASSQEVQGSYEQYF
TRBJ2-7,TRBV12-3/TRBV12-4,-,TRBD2,TGTGCCAGCAGCTCGCGGGAGGGTGAGCAGTACTTC,CASSSREGEQYF
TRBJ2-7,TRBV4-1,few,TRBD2,TGCGCCAGCAGCCAAGAAGCTAGCGGGGGGTCCTACGAGCAGTACTTC,CASSQEASGGSYEQYF
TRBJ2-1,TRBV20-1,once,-,TGCAGTGCTAGAGACGCGGGAAAGGGTAACAATGAGCAGTTCTTC,CSARDAGKGNNEQFF
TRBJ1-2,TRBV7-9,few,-,TGTGCCAGCAGCTCCCGGGGCCACTATGGCTACACCTTC,CASSSRGHYGYTF
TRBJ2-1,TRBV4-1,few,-,TGCGCCAGCAGCCAAGATGGGGGTGGGGGGGCCGGCGATGAGCAGTTCTTC,CASSQDGGGGAGDEQFF
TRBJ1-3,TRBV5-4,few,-,TGTGCCAGCAGCACCGGACTCGACTCTGGAAACACCATATATTTT,CASSTGLDSGNTIYF
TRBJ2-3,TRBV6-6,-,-,TGTGCCAGCAGGGGGGACTCCCAAGATACGCAGTATTTT,CASRGDSQDTQYF
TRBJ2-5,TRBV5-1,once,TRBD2,TGCGCCAGCAGCTTGGGTTCTAGCGGGGGACGGGAGACCCAGTACTTC,CASSLGSSGGRETQYF
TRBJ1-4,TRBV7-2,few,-,TGTGCCAGCAGCTTAGGTGCTCTTTTACCTAATGAAAAACTGTTTTTT,CASSLGALLPNEKLFF
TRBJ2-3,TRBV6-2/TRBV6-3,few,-,TGTGCCAGCAGTTATCCAGGAGAGGATACGCAGTATTTT,CASSYPGEDTQYF
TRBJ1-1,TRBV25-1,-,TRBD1,TGTGCCAGCAGGGACAGGGGAGGGACTGAAGCTTTCTTT,CASRDRGGTEAFF
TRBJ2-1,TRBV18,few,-,TGTGCCAGCTCCTCCCGGGAGAATGAGCAGTTCTTC,CASSSRENEQFF
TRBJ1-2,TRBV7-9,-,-,TGTGCCAGCAGACCCCCGGACGGCAACTATGGCTACACCTTC,CASRPPDGNYGYTF
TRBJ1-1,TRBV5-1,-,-,TGCGCCAGCAGCTTGGCCCGAAGATGGGGGAACACTGAAGCTTTCTTT,CASSLARRWGNTEAFF
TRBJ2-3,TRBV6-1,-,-,TGTGCCAGCAGTGACAGGGTGGTTTGGGCAGATACGCAGTATTTT,CASSDRVVWADTQYF
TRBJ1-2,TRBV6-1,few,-,TGTGCCAGCAGTGAAACGCGGCAGGGATCTGGCTACACCTTC,CASSETRQGSGYTF